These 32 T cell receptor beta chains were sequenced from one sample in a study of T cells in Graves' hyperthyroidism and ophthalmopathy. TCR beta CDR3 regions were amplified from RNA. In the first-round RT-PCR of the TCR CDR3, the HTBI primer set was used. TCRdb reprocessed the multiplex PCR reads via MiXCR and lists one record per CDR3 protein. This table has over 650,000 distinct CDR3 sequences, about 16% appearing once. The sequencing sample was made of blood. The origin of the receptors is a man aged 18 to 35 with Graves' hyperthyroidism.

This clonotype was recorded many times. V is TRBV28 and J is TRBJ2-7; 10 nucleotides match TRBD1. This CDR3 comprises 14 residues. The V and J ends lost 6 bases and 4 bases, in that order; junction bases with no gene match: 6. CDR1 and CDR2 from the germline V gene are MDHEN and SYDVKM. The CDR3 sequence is CASRSGQGTYEQYF. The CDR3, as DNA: TGTGCCAGCAGGTCGGGACAGGGGACTTACGAGCAGTACTTC.

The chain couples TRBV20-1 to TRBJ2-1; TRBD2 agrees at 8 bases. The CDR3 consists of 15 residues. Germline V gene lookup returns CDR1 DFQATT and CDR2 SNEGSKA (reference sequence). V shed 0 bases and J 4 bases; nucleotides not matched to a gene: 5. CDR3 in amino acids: CSARDRAGGYNEQFF. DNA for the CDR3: TGCAGTGCTAGAGATCGGGCGGGAGGTTACAATGAGCAGTTCTTC.

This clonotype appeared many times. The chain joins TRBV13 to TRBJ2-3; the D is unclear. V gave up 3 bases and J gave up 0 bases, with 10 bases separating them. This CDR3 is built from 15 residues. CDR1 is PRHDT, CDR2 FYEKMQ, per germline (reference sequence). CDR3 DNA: TGTGCCAGCAGCTTCCGCGGAGCTAGCACAGATACGCAGTATTTT. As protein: CASSFRGASTDTQYF.

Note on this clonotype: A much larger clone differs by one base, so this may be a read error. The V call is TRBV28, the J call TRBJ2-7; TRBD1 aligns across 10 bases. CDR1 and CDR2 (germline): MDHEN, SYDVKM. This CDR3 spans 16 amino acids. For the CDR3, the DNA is TGTGCCAGCAGCTTCTTTTACCGGGACAGGGGCTACGAGGAGTACTTC. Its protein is CASSFFYRDRGYEEYF. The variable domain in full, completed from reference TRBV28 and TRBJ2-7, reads DVKVTQSSRYLVKRTGEKVFLECVQDMDHENMFWYRQDPGLGLRLIYFSYDVKMKEKGDIPEGYSVSREKKERFSLILESASTNQTSMYLCASSFFYRDRGYEEYFGPGTRLTVT.

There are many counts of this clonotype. CDR3: CASPDSRQGSWACNQPQHF. DNA of the CDR3: TGTGCCAGCCCCGACAGCCGACAGGGGAGCTGGGCATGCAATCAGCCCCAGCATTTT. The gene calls are TRBV28 and TRBJ1-5; 8 nucleotides agree with TRBD1. Germline assignment: CDR1 MDHEN and CDR2 SYDVKM. V trimming: 8 bases; J trimming: 2 bases; junction bases outside the gene matches: 20. The CDR3 is made up of 19 amino acids.

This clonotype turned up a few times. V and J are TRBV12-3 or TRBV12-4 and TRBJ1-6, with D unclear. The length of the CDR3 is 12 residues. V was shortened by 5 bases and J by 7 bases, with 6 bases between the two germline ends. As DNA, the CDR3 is TGTGCCAGCAGTCCGGACAATTCACCCCTCCACTTT. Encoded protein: CASSPDNSPLHF.

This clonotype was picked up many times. CDR3 bases: TGTGCCAGCAGCCCCGTCCCGGGACTAGCGGGAGGCACCTACAATGAGCAGTTCTTC. Its protein product is CASSPVPGLAGGTYNEQFF. The V call is TRBV7-9, the J call TRBJ2-1, with 15 bases fitting TRBD2. Per the germline V gene, CDR1 is SEHNR and CDR2 is FQNEAQ (reference sequence). This CDR3 is built from 19 residues. The trim removed 5 bases at V and 2 bases at J, leaving 10 bases unmatched.

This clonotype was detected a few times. For the CDR3, the DNA is TGCGCCAGCAGCTTGCGACAGGGAGGGGACAATGAGCAGTTCTTC. This sequence encodes CASSLRQGGDNEQFF. V is TRBV5-1 and J is TRBJ2-1, with D tentatively TRBD1 or TRBD2 (7 bases each). The CDR3 consists of 15 residues. Deletions cut 1 base from V and 5 bases from J, with 13 bases between. Germline V gene data show CDR1 as SGHRS and CDR2 as YFSETQ. Filled out from reference TRBV5-1 and TRBJ2-1, the complete variable domain reads KAGVTQTPRYLIKTRGQQVTLSCSPISGHRSVSWYQQTPGQGLQFLFEYFSETQRNKGNFPGRFSGRQFSNSRSEMNVSTLELGDSALYLCASSLRQGGDNEQFFGPGTRLTVL.

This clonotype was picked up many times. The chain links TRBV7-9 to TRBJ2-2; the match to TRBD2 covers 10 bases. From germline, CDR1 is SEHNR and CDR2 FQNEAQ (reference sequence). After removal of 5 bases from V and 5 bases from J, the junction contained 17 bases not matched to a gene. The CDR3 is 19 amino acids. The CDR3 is CASSLTAGLAGARTGELFF. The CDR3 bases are TGTGCCAGCAGCCTTACTGCGGGGCTAGCGGGAGCTCGGACCGGGGAGCTGTTTTTT. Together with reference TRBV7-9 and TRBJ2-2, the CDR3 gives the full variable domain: DTGVSQNPRHKITKRGQNVTFRCDPISEHNRLYWYRQTLGQGPEFLTYFQNEAQLEKSRLLSDRFSAERPKGSFSTLEIQRTEQGDSAMYLCASSLTAGLAGARTGELFFGEGSRLTVL.

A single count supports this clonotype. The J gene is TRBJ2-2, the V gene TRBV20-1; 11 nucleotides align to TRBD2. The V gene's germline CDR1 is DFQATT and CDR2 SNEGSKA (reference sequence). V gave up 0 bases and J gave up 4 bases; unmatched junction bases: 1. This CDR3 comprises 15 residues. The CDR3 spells CSARETSGVTGELFF. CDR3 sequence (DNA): TGCAGTGCTAGAGAGACTAGCGGGGTCACCGGGGAGCTGTTTTTT.

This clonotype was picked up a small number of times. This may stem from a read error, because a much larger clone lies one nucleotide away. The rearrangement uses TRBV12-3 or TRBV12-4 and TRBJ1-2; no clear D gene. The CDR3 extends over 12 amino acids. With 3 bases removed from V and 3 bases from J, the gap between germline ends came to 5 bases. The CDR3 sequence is CASSFTDYGYTF. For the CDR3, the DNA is TGTGCCAGCAGTTTCACCGACTATGGCTACACCTTC.

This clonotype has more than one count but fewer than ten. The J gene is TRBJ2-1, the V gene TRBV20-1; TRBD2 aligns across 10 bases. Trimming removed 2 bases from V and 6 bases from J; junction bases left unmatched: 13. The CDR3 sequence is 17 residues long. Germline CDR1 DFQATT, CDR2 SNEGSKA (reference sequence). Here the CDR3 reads CSARLAGEDDWVNEQFF. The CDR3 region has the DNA TGCAGTGCTAGACTAGCGGGAGAGGATGACTGGGTCAATGAGCAGTTCTTC.

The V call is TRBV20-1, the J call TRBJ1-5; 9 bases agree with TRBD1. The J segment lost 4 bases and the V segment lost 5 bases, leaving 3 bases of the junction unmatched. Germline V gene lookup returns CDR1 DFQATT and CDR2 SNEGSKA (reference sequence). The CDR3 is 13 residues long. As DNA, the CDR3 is TGCAGTGCTGAACAGGGGGCGAATCAGCCCCAGCATTTT. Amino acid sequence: CSAEQGANQPQHF.

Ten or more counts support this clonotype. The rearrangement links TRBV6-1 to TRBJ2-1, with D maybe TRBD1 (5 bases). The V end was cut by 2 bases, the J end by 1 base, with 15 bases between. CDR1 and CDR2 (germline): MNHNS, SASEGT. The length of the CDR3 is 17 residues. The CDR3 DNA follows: TGTGCCAGCAGTGAACAAGACAGCCTTTGGTCCTACAATGAGCAGTTCTTC. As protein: CASSEQDSLWSYNEQFF.

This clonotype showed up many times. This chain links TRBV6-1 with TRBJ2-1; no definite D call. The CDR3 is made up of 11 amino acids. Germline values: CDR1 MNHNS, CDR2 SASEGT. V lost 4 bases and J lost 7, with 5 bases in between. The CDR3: CASSAINEQFF. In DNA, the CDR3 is TGTGCCAGCAGTGCCATAAATGAGCAGTTCTTC.

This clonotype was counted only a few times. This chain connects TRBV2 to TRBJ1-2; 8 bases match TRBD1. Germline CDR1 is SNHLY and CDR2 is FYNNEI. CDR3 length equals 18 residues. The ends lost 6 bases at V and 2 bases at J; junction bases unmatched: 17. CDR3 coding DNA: TGTGCCAGCAGGAAGGCTAGGGACAGGACTTTTTCCAACTATGGCTACACCTTC. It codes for CASRKARDRTFSNYGYTF.

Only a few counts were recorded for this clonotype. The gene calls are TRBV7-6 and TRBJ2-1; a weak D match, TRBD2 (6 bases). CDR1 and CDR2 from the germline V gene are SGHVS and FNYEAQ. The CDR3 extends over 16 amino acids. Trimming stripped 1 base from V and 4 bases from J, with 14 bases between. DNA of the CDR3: TGTGCCAGCAGCTTAGTTGCAACTGGAGGGTACAATGAGCAGTTCTTC. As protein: CASSLVATGGYNEQFF.

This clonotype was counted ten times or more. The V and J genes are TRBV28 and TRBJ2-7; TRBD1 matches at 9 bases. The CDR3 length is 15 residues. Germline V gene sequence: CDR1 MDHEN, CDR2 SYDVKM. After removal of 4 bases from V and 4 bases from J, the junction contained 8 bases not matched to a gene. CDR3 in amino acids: CASSYGTGTGYEQYF. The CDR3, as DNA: TGTGCCAGCAGTTATGGGACAGGGACTGGGTACGAGCAGTACTTC.

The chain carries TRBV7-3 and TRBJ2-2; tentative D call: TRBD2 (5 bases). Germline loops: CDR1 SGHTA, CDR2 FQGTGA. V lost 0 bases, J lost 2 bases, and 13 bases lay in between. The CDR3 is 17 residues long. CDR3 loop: CASSLTRASGNTGELFF. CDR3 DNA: TGTGCCAGCAGCTTAACGCGTGCCAGCGGAAACACCGGGGAGCTGTTTTTT.

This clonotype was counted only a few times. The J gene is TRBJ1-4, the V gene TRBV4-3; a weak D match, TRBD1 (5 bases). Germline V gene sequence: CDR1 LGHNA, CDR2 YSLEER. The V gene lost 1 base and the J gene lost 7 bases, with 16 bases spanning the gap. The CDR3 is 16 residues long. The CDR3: CASSQARGYSGEKLFF. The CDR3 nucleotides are TGCGCCAGCAGCCAAGCTCGGGGGTATTCGGGTGAAAAACTGTTTTTT.

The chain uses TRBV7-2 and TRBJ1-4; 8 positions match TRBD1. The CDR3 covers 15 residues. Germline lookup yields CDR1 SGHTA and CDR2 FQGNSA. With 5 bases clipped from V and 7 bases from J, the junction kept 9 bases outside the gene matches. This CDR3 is CASSPDRGWGEKLFF. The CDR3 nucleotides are TGTGCCAGCAGCCCCGACAGGGGTTGGGGTGAAAAACTGTTTTTT.

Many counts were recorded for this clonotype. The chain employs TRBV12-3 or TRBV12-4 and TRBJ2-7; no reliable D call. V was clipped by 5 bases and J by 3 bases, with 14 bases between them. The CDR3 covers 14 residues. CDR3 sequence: CASSLQGPLYEQYF. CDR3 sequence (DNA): TGTGCCAGCAGTCTACAAGGCCCCCTCTACGAGCAGTACTTC.

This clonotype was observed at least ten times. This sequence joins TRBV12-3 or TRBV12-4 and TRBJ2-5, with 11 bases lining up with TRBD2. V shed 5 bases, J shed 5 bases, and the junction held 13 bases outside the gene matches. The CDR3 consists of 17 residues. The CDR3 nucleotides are TGTGCCAGCAGTCGACGACTAGCGGGAAGGGTGAAGGAGACCCAGTACTTC. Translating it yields CASSRRLAGRVKETQYF.

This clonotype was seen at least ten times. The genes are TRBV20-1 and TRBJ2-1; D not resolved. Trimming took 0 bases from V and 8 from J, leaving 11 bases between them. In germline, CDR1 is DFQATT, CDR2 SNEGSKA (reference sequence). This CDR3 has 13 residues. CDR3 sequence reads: CSARDPSFHEQFF. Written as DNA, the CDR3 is TGCAGTGCTAGAGATCCTAGTTTCCATGAGCAGTTCTTC.

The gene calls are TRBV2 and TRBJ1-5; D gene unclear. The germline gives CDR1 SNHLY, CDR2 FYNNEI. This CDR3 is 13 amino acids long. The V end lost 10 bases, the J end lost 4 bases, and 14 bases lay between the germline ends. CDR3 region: CATAQRINQPQHF. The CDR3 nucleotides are TGTGCCACCGCACAACGGATTAATCAGCCCCAGCATTTT.

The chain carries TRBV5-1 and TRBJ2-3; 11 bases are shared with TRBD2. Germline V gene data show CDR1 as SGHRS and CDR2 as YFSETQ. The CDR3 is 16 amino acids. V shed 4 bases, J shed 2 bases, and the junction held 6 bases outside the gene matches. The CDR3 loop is CASSDGTSGYTDTQYF. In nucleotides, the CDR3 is TGCGCCAGCAGCGACGGGACTAGCGGATACACAGATACGCAGTATTTT.

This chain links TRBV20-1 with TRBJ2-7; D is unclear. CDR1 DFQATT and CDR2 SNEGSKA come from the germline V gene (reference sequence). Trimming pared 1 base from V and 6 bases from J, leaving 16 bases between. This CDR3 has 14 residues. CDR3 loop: CSARGESGRVEQYF. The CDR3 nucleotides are TGCAGTGCTAGAGGAGAATCGGGTAGAGTCGAGCAGTACTTC.

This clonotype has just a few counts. In DNA form, the CDR3 reads TGTGCCAGCAGTTTGACAGGGAACCATGAGCAGTTCTTC. Translating gives CASSLTGNHEQFF. The chain combines TRBV28 with TRBJ2-1; 7 bases map to TRBD1. The CDR3 sequence is 13 residues long. Trimming at V came to 3 bases and at J to 8 bases, leaving 4 bases not matched to a gene. Germline CDR1 MDHEN, CDR2 SYDVKM.

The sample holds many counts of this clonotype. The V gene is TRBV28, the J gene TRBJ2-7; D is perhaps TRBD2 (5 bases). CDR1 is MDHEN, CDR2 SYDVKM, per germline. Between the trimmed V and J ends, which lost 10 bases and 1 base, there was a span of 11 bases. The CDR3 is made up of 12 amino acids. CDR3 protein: CATRTGSYEQYF. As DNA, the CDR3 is TGTGCCACCCGGACGGGATCCTACGAGCAGTACTTC.

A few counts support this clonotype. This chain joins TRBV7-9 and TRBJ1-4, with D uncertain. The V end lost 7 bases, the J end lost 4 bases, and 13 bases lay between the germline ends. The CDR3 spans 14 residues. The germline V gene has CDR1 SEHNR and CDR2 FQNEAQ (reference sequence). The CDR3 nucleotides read TGTGCCAGCAACCTTGACGGCTATAATGAAAAACTGTTTTTT. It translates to CASNLDGYNEKLFF.

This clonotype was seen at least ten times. The CDR3 is CASSLYRDDTDTQYF. The CDR3 DNA reads as TGTGCCAGCAGCCTTTACCGGGACGACACAGATACGCAGTATTTT. This chain links TRBV11-3 with TRBJ2-3, with D perhaps TRBD1 or TRBD2 (5 bases each). The germline CDR1 and CDR2 sequences are SGHNT and YENEEA. The length of the CDR3 is 15 residues. Trimming pared 5 bases from V and 2 bases from J, leaving 14 bases between.

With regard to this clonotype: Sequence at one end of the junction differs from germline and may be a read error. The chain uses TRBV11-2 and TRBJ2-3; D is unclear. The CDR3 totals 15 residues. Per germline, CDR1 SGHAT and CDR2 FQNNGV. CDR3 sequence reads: CAGSLDLGETDTQYF. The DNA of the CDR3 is TGTGCCGGCAGCTTAGATTTAGGAGAGACAGATACGCAGTATTTT.